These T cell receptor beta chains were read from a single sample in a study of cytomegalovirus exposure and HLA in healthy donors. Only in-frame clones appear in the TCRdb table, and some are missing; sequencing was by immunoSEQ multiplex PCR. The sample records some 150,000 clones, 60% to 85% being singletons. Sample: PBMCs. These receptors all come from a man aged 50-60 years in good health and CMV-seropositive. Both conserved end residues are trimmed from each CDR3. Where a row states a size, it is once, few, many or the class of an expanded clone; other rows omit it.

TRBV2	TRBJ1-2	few	ASIGTGEGYT
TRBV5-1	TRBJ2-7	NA	ASSLEGDYEQY
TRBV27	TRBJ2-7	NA	ASPDTTIGYEQY
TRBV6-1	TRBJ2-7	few	ASSEFDRGSYEQY
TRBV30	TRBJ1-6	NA	AWSLGQGASPLH
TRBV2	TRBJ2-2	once	ASSPRLSSGELF
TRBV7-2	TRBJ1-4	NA	ASSAGTGGEKLF
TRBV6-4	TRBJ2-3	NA	ASSDLRGGQTDTQY
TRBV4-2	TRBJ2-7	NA	ASSHMGQASSYEQY
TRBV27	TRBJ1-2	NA	ASSRQGSWGDYGYT
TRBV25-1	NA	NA	ASSAGTYEQY
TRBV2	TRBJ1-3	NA	ASSDRQGLSGNTIY
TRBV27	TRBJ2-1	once	ASSSGTSSDEQF
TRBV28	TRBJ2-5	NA	ASSLIWTGGSQETQY
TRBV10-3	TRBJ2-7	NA	AIRDRSYEQY
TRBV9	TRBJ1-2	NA	ASRTDSYNYGYT
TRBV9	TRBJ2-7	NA	ASSLGPDRTYEQY
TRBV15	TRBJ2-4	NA	ATSSQGGLAKNIQY
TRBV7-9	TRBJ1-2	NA	ASSFDIQGKNT
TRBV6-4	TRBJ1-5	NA	ASSALRDRGFRHSNQPQH
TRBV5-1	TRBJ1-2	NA	ASSPQGAGEGYGYT
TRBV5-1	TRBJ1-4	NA	ASSFSSTNEKLF
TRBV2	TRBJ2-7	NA	AIRQGEGNEQY
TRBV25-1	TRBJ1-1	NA	ASALTGFNTEAF
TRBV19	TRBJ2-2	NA	ASRNHRGNTGELF
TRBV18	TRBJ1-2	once	ASSPHPGDLAYGYT
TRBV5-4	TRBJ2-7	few	ASSLKGGVYEQY
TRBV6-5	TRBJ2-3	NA	ASTRGGYTDTQY
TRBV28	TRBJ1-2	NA	ASSLIGADYGYT
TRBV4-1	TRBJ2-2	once	ASSRGLSNTGELF
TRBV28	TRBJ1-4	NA	ASVPGGLGLLKGEKLF
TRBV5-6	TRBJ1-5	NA	ASSLYTGNQPQH
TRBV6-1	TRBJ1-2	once	ASSAQEGYGYT
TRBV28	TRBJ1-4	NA	ASSHPRVTNEKLF
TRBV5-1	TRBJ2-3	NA	ASSSGDGTDTQY
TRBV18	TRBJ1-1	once	ASSSDSEAF
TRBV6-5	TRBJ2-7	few	ASSHNRDRAEQY
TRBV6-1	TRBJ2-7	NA	ASSEEAGGRYEQY
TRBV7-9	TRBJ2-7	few	ASSPRGYEQY
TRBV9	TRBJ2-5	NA	ASSMAQQETQY
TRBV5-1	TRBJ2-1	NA	ASSSGLAGGGGSSYNEQF
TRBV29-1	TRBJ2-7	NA	SVEGGETYEQY
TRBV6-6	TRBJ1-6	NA	ASSYGQGASPLH
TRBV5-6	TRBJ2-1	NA	ASSLAGTSGSPSYNEQF
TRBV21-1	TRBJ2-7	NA	ASSPRDRGLEQY
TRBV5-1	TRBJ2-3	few	ASSLLAPGGTDTQY
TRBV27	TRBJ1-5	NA	ASSKQGGQPQH
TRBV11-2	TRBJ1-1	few	ASSADRGGGEAF
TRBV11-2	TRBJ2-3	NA	ASSLGRGGDTQY
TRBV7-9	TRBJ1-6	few	ASSLGGLGSHSPLH
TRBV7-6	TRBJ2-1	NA	ASRVAGNTYNEQF
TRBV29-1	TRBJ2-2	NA	SALDRTNTGELF
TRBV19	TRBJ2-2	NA	ASRGQGARTPNTGELF
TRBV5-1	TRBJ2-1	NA	ATGWGLAGVAYNEQF